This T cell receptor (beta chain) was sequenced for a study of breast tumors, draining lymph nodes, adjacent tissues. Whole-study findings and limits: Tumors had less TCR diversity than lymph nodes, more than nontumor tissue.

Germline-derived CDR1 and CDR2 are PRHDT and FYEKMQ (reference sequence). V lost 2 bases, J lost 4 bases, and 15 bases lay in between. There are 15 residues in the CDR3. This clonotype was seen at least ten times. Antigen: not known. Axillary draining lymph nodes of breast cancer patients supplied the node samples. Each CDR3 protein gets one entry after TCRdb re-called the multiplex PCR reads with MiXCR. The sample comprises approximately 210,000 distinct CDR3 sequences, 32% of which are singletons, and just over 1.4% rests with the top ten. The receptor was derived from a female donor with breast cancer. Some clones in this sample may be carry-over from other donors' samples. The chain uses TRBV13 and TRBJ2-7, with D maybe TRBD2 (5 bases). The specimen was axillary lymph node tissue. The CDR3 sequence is CASSLPPRGGYEQYF. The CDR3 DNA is TGTGCCAGCAGCTTACCTCCCCGCGGCGGGTACGAGCAGTACTTC. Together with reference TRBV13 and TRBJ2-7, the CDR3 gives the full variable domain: AAGVIQSPRHLIKEKRETATLKCYPIPRHDTVYWYQQGPGQDPQFLISFYEKMQSDKGSIPDRFSAQQFSDYHSELNMSSLELGDSALYFCASSLPPRGGYEQYFGPGTRLTVT.